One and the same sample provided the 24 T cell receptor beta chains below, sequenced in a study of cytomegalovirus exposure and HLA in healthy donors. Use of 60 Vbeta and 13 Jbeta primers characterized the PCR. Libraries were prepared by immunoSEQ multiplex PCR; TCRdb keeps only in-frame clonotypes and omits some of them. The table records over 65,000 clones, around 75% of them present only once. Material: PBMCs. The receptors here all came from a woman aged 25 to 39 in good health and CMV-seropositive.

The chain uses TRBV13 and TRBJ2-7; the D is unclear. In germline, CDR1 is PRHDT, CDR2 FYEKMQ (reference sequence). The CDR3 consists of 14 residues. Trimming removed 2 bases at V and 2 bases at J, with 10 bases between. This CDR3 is CASSLRTATYEQYF. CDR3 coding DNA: TGTGCCAGCAGCTTAAGAACAGCAACCTACGAGCAGTACTTC. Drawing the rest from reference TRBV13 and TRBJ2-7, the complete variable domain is AAGVIQSPRHLIKEKRETATLKCYPIPRHDTVYWYQQGPGQDPQFLISFYEKMQSDKGSIPDRFSAQQFSDYHSELNMSSLELGDSALYFCASSLRTATYEQYFGPGTRLTVT.

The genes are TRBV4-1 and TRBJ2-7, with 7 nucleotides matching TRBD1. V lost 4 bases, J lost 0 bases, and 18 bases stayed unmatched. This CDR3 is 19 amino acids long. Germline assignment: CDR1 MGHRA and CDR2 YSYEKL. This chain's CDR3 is CASSLEQGNDARLSYEQYF. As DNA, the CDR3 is TGCGCCAGCAGCCTCGAACAGGGGAATGATGCACGACTCTCCTACGAGCAGTACTTC.

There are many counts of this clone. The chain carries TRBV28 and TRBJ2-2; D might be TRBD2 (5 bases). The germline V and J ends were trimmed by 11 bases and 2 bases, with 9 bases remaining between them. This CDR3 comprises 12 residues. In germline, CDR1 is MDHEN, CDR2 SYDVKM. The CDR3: CAGGLNTGELFF. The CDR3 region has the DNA TGTGCCGGCGGACTTAACACCGGGGAGCTGTTTTTT.

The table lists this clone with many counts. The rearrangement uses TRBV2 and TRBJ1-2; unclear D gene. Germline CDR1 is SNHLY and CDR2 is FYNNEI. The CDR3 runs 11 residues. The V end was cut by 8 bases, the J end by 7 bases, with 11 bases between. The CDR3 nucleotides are TGTGCCAGCTCGAACAGCCTTGGCTACACCTTC. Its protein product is CASSNSLGYTF. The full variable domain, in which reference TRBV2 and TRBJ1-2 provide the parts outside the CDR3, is EPEVTQTPSHQVTQMGQEVILRCVPISNHLYFYWYRQILGQKVEFLVSFYNNEISEKSEIFDDQFSVERPDGSNFTLKIRSTKLEDSAMYFCASSNSLGYTFGSGTRLTVV.

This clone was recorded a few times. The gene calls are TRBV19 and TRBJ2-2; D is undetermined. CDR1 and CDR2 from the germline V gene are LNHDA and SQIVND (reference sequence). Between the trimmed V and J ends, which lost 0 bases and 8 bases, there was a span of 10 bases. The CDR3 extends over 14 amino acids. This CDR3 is CASSIDAVRGELFF. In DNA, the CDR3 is TGTGCCAGTAGTATAGATGCGGTGCGGGGGGAGCTGTTTTTT.

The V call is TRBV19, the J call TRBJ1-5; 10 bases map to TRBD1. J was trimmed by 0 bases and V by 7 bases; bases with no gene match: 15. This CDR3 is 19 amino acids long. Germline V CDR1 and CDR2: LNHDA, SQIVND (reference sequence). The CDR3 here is CASKIAGTGVLNSNQPQHF. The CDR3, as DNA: TGTGCCAGTAAGATAGCCGGGACAGGGGTCCTTAATAGCAATCAGCCCCAGCATTTT.

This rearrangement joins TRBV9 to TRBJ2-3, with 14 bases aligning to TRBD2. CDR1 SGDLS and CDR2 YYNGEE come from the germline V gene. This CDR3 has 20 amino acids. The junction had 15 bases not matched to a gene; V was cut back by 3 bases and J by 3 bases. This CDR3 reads CASSASGLAGVSVGTDTQYF. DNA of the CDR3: TGTGCCAGCAGCGCTTCGGGACTAGCGGGAGTGTCTGTAGGGACAGATACGCAGTATTTT.

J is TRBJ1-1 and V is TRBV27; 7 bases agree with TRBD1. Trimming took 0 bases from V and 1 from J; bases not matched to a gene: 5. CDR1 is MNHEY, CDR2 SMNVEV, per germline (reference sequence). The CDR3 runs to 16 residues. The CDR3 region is CASSLSPDRANTEAFF. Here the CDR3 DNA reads TGTGCCAGCAGTTTATCGCCAGACAGGGCGAACACTGAAGCTTTCTTT.

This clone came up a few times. The CDR3 reads CASSEQGSNQPQHF. In nucleotides, the CDR3 is TGTGCCAGCAGTGAACAGGGTAGCAATCAGCCCCAGCATTTT. The chain recombines TRBV25-1 with TRBJ1-5; weak D call: TRBD1 (5 bases). V shed 2 bases and J shed 0 bases, with 5 bases lying between them. CDR3 length equals 14 residues. CDR1 is MGHDK, CDR2 SYGVNS, per germline.

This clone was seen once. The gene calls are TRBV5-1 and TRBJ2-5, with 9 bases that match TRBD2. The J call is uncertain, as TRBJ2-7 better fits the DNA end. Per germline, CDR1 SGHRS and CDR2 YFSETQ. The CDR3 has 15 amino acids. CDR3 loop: CASSGRLAANYEQYF. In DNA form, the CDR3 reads TGCGCCAGCAGCGGTCGACTAGCGGCAAACTACGAGCAGTACTTC.

The chain's CDR3 is CASSLGPGGAETQYF. CDR3 nucleotide sequence: TGTGCCAGCAGCTTAGGACCGGGGGGCGCGGAGACCCAGTACTTC. The V call is TRBV7-2, the J call TRBJ2-5; D possibly corresponds to TRBD2 (7 bases). Trimming removed 1 base from V and 5 bases from J, with 14 bases in between. Germline values: CDR1 SGHTA, CDR2 FQGNSA. This CDR3 has 15 amino acids. The variable domain in full, completed from reference TRBV7-2 and TRBJ2-5, reads GAGVSQSPSNKVTEKGKDVELRCDPISGHTALYWYRQSLGQGLEFLIYFQGNSAPDKSGLPSDRFSAERTGGSVSTLTIQRTQQEDSAVYLCASSLGPGGAETQYFGPGTRLLVL.

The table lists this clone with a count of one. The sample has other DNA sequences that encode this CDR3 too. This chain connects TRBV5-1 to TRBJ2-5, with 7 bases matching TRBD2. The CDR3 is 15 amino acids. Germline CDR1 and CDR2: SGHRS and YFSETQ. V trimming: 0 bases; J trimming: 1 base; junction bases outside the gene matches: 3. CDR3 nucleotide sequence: TGCGCCAGCAGCTTGGGACTAGCAGGCCAAGAGACCCAGTACTTC. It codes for CASSLGLAGQETQYF.

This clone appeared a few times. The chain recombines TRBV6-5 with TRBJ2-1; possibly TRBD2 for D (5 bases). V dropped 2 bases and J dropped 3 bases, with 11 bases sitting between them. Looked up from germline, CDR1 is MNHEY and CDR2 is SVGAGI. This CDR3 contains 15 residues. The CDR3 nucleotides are TGTGCCAGCAGTTACGGGGAGCGGATCTACAATGAGCAGTTCTTC. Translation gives CASSYGERIYNEQFF.

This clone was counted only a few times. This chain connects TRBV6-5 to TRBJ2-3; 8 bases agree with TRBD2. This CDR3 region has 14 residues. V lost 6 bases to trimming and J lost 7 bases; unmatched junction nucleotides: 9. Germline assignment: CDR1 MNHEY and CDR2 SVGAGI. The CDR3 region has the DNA TGTGCCAGCAGCCAAGGACTAGCACCGAATACGCAGTATTTT. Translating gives CASSQGLAPNTQYF.

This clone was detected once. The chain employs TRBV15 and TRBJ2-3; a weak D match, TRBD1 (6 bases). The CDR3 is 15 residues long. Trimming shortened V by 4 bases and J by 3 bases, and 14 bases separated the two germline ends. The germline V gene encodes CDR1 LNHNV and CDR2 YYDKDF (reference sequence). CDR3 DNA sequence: TGTGCCACCAGCAACCCTATCAGGGGAACAGATACGCAGTATTTT. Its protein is CATSNPIRGTDTQYF.

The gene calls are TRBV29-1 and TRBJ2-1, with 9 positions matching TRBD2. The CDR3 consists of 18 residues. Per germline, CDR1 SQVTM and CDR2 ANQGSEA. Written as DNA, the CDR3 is TGCAGTGGAGCGGCGGGAGGGCCGAGCGGGATACGTGGAGGCGAGCAGTTCTTC. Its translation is CSGAAGGPSGIRGGEQFF.

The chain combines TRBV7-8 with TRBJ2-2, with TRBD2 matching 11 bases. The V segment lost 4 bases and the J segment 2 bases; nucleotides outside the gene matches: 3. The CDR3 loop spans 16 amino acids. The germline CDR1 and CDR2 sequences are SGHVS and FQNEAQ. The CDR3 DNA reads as TGTGCCAGCAGCTCGGGACTAGCGGTTAACACCGGGGAGCTGTTTTTT. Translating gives CASSSGLAVNTGELFF.

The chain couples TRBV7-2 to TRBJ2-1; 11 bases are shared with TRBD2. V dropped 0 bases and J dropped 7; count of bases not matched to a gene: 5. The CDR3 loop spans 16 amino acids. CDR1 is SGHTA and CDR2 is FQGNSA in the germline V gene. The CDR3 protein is CASSLATSGRVNEQFF. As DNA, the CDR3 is TGTGCCAGCAGCTTAGCCACTAGCGGGAGAGTAAATGAGCAGTTCTTC.

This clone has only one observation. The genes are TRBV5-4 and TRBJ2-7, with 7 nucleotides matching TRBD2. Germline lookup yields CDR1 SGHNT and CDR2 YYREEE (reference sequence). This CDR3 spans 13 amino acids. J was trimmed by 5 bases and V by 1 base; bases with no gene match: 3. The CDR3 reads CASSLFAGDEQYF. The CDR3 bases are TGTGCCAGCAGCTTGTTTGCGGGAGACGAGCAGTACTTC. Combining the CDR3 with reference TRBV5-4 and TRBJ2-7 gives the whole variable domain ETGVTQSPTHLIKTRGQQVTLRCSSQSGHNTVSWYQQALGQGPQFIFQYYREEENGRGNFPPRFSGLQFPNYSSELNVNALELDDSALYLCASSLFAGDEQYFGPGTRLTVT.

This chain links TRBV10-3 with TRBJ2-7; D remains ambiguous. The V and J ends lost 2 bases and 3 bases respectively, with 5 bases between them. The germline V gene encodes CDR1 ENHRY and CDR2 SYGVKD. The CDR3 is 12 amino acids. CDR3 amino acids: CAISETDYEQYF. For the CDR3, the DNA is TGTGCCATCAGTGAGACAGACTACGAGCAGTACTTC.

CDR3 sequence: CASSLFAVGLAGEDNEQFF. CDR3 sequence (DNA): TGTGCCAGCAGTTTATTTGCCGTCGGACTAGCGGGAGAGGACAATGAGCAGTTCTTC. This sequence joins TRBV28 and TRBJ2-1; TRBD2 matches 13 bases. Trimming at V came to 1 base and at J to 5 bases, leaving 11 bases not matched to a gene. CDR1 is MDHEN, CDR2 SYDVKM, per germline. The CDR3 sequence is 19 residues long. The full variable domain, rest sourced from reference TRBV28 and TRBJ2-1, is DVKVTQSSRYLVKRTGEKVFLECVQDMDHENMFWYRQDPGLGLRLIYFSYDVKMKEKGDIPEGYSVSREKKERFSLILESASTNQTSMYLCASSLFAVGLAGEDNEQFFGPGTRLTVL.

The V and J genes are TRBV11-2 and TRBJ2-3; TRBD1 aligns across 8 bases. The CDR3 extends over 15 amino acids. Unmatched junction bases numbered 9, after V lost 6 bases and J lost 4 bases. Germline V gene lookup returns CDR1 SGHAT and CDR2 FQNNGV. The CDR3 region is CASSSPATGADTQYF. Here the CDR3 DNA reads TGTGCCAGCAGTTCCCCTGCGACAGGGGCAGATACGCAGTATTTT.

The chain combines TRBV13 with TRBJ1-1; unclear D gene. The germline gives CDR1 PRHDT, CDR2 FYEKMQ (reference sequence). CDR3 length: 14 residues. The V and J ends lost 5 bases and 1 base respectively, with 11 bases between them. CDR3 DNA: TGTGCCAGCAGCCCGCCGGGGTGGAACACTGAAGCTTTCTTT. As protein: CASSPPGWNTEAFF.

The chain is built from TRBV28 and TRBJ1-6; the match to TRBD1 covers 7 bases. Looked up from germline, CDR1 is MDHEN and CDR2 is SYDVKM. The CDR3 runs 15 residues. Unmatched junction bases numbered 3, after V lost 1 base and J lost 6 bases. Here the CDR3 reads CASSLYQGGNSPLHF. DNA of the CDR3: TGTGCCAGCAGTTTATACCAGGGGGGTAATTCACCCCTCCACTTT.